The 18 T cell receptor beta chains below all came from one sample that was sequenced in a study of T cell repertoires in cytomegalovirus infection. TCRdb independently ran MiXCR on the reads; one entry per CDR3 protein. The sample lists about 330,000 distinct CDR3 sequences, 34% occurring once. Antigen specificity for these receptors is unknown. This sample comprised cultured PBMCs, obtained from culture after CMV antigen stimulation. The source of these receptors is a human donor in good health (CMV status not recorded). Some clones in this sample may be carry-over from other donors' samples.

This clonotype appeared a few times. The chain uses TRBV27 and TRBJ1-2; D unresolved. The CDR3 is 15 amino acids. V lost 3 bases and J 5 bases, leaving 16 bases between the germline ends. Germline V gene data show CDR1 as MNHEY and CDR2 as SMNVEV (reference sequence). CDR3 region: CASSFFRNLTYGYTF. CDR3 nucleotide sequence: TGTGCCAGCAGTTTCTTCCGAAATTTAACTTATGGCTACACCTTC.

This clonotype was picked up a small number of times. The rearrangement uses TRBV20-1 and TRBJ2-1; no reliable D call. Germline CDR1 DFQATT, CDR2 SNEGSKA (reference sequence). CDR3 length: 14 residues. Deletions cut 6 bases from V and 6 bases from J, with 18 bases between. The CDR3 DNA reads as TGCAGTGCGTGGCCGGCGATGGGGTCCAATGAGCAGTTCTTC. Its translation is CSAWPAMGSNEQFF.

The chain uses TRBV4-3 and TRBJ2-5; no firm D call. The germline CDR1 and CDR2 sequences are LGHNA and YSLEER. The CDR3 spans 13 residues. Trimming left V 3 bases short and J 1 base short, with 6 bases between. The CDR3 region is CASSQSFQETQYF. DNA of the CDR3: TGCGCCAGCAGCCAGTCGTTCCAAGAGACCCAGTACTTC.

This clonotype came up a few times. The chain recombines TRBV19 with TRBJ1-1, with TRBD1 as a possible D gene (5 bases). The germline gives CDR1 LNHDA, CDR2 SQIVND (reference sequence). This CDR3 has 10 residues. Trimming shortened V by 8 bases and J by 6 bases, and 7 bases separated the two germline ends. The CDR3 coding sequence is TGTGCCAGTGGGGCAGCTGAAGCTTTCTTT. This gives the protein CASGAAEAFF.

This clonotype was seen a handful of times. This rearrangement joins TRBV7-2 to TRBJ2-1; tentatively, D is TRBD1 (5 bases). The CDR3 has 13 residues. V was pared by 0 bases and J by 8 bases, with 8 bases between. CDR1 is SGHTA and CDR2 is FQGNSA in the germline V gene. In nucleotides, the CDR3 is TGTGCCAGCAGCTTAGCCAGGGTCGATGAGCAGTTCTTC. It specifies CASSLARVDEQFF.

This sequence joins TRBV19 and TRBJ1-2, with TRBD1 as a possible D gene (5 bases). Germline V CDR1 and CDR2: LNHDA, SQIVND (reference sequence). V dropped 4 bases and J dropped 2 bases, with 17 bases sitting between them. The length of the CDR3 is 16 residues. The CDR3 DNA follows: TGTGCCAGTAGTACCCCGGTAGGGGCCGGGAACTATGGCTACACCTTC. Translation: CASSTPVGAGNYGYTF.

This clonotype was found a few times. The chain is built from TRBV5-1 and TRBJ2-3, with no clear D. Trimming pared 5 bases from V and 5 bases from J, leaving 9 bases between. From germline, CDR1 is SGHRS and CDR2 YFSETQ. The CDR3 contains 12 residues. The CDR3 DNA follows: TGCGCCAGCAGGAGAGATGGAGATACGCAGTATTTT. Amino acids: CASRRDGDTQYF. The full variable domain, rest sourced from reference TRBV5-1 and TRBJ2-3, is KAGVTQTPRYLIKTRGQQVTLSCSPISGHRSVSWYQQTPGQGLQFLFEYFSETQRNKGNFPGRFSGRQFSNSRSEMNVSTLELGDSALYLCASRRDGDTQYFGPGTRLTVL.

The chain has TRBV5-4 and TRBJ1-2, with TRBD1 identical over 10 bases. This CDR3 has 20 residues. With V trimmed by 1 base and J by 1 base, 16 bases remained unmatched. Germline V gene sequence: CDR1 SGHNT, CDR2 YYREEE (reference sequence). The CDR3 sequence is CASSLLYGEGGTGDNYGYTF. The CDR3 nucleotides are TGTGCCAGCAGCTTGTTATATGGGGAAGGAGGGACAGGGGATAACTATGGCTACACCTTC.

The chain uses TRBV9 and TRBJ2-1; 9 nucleotides agree with TRBD2. This CDR3 is built from 16 residues. The germline gives CDR1 SGDLS, CDR2 YYNGEE. The ends lost 4 bases at V and 3 bases at J; junction bases unmatched: 8. Here the CDR3 reads CASSQRGSGSYNEQFF. CDR3 nucleotide sequence: TGTGCCAGCAGCCAGAGGGGTAGCGGGAGCTACAATGAGCAGTTCTTC.

J is TRBJ2-5 and V is TRBV10-3; the D gene could be TRBD1 or TRBD2 (6 bases each). From germline, CDR1 is ENHRY and CDR2 SYGVKD. Deletions cut 6 bases from V and 1 base from J, with 18 bases between. This CDR3 comprises 16 residues. In nucleotides, the CDR3 is TGTGCCATCAGGGCTACCACACAGGGAGGCCAAGAGACCCAGTACTTC. The encoded protein is CAIRATTQGGQETQYF.

This clonotype was picked up a small number of times. The chain has TRBV10-3 and TRBJ2-1; no firm D call. Germline CDR1 and CDR2: ENHRY and SYGVKD. The CDR3 loop spans 13 amino acids. The germline V and J ends were trimmed by 8 bases and 0 bases, with 8 bases remaining between them. This CDR3 reads CAISESSYNEQFF. CDR3 nucleotide sequence: TGTGCCATCTCAGAAAGCTCCTACAATGAGCAGTTCTTC.

The rearrangement joins TRBV20-1 to TRBJ1-5; D is unclear. V lost 1 base and J 5 bases, leaving 9 bases between the germline ends. Germline V gene sequence: CDR1 DFQATT, CDR2 SNEGSKA (reference sequence). The CDR3 length is 13 residues. CDR3 region: CSARVSTYQPQHF. In DNA, the CDR3 is TGCAGTGCTAGAGTGTCAACCTATCAGCCCCAGCATTTT.

V is TRBV27 and J is TRBJ1-2; D unresolved. V was trimmed by 4 bases and J by 7 bases, leaving 10 bases between them. CDR3 length equals 12 residues. CDR1 and CDR2 from the germline V gene are MNHEY and SMNVEV (reference sequence). DNA for the CDR3: TGTGCCAGCAGTTCGGCCGTTAGTGGCTACACCTTC. It yields the protein CASSSAVSGYTF.

This clonotype has a handful of counts. The chain couples TRBV4-1 to TRBJ1-5; possibly TRBD1 for D (5 bases). The CDR3 has 17 amino acids. The germline V gene encodes CDR1 MGHRA and CDR2 YSYEKL. The V and J ends lost 4 bases and 3 bases respectively, with 19 bases between them. The CDR3 is CASSPVGSGDPNQPQHF. CDR3 nucleotides: TGCGCCAGCAGCCCCGTGGGCAGCGGGGACCCCAATCAGCCCCAGCATTTT.

This clonotype was observed a few times. The CDR3 protein is CASSFNRDWGYNEQFF. As DNA, the CDR3 is TGTGCCAGCAGCTTCAACCGGGACTGGGGATACAATGAGCAGTTCTTC. The chain couples TRBV7-2 to TRBJ2-1; a weak D match, TRBD2 (6 bases). In germline, CDR1 is SGHTA, CDR2 FQGNSA. The CDR3 is 16 amino acids. Trimming removed 3 bases from V and 4 bases from J, with 16 bases in between.

The V and J genes are TRBV5-1 and TRBJ2-3, with 10 bases that match TRBD2. The CDR3 totals 17 residues. Trimming cost V 4 bases and J 2 bases; bases outside gene matches: 10. CDR1 is SGHRS, CDR2 YFSETQ, per germline. DNA for the CDR3: TGCGCCAGCAGCCCGTCGGTAGCGGGAGGCACCACAGATACGCAGTATTTT. Translation: CASSPSVAGGTTDTQYF.

The chain links TRBV7-8 to TRBJ2-1, with a tentative D call TRBD2 (6 bases). There are 17 residues in the CDR3. Germline loops: CDR1 SGHVS, CDR2 FQNEAQ. V shed 5 bases and J shed 0 bases, with 17 bases lying between them. CDR3 protein: CASSQSPGVSSYNEQFF. CDR3 coding DNA: TGTGCCAGCAGCCAGAGCCCGGGAGTGAGCTCCTACAATGAGCAGTTCTTC.

V usage is TRBV7-6 and J usage is TRBJ1-2; D ambiguous. CDR1 is SGHVS and CDR2 is FNYEAQ in the germline V gene. V was trimmed by 2 bases and J by 2 bases, leaving 6 bases between them. The CDR3 consists of 13 residues. The CDR3 DNA reads as TGTGCCAGCAGCTTAATTGGGAACTATGGCTACACCTTC. As protein: CASSLIGNYGYTF.